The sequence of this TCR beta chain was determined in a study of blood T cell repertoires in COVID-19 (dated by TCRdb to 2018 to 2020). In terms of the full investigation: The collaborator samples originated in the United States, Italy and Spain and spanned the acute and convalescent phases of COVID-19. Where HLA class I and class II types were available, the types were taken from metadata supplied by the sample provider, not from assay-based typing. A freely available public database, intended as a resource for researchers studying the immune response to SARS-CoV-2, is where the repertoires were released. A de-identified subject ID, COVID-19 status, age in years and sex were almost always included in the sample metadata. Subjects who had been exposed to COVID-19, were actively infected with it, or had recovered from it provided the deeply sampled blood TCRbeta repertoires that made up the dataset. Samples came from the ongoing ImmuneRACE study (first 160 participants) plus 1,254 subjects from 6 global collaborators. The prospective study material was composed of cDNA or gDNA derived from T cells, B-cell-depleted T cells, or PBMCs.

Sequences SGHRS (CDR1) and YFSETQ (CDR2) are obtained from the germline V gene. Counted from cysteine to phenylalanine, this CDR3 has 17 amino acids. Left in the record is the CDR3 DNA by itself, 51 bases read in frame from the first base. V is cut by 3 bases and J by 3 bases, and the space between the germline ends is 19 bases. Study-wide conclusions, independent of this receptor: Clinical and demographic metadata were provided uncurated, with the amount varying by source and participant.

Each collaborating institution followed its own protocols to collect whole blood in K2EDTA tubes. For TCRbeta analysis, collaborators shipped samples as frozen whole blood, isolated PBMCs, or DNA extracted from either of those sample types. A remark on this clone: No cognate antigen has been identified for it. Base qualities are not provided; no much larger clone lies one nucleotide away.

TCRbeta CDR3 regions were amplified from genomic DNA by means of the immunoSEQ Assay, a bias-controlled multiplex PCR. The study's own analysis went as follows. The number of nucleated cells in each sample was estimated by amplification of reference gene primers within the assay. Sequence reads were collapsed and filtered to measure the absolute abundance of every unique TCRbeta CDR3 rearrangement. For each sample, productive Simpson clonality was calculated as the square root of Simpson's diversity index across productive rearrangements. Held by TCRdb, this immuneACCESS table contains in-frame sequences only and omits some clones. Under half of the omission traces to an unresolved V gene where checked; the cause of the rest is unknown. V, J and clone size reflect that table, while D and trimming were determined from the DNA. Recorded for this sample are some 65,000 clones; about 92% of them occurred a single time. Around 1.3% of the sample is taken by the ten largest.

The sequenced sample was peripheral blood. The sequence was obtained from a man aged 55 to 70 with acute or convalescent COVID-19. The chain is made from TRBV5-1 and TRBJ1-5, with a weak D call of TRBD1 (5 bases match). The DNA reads TGCGCCAGCAGCTCACTCGGCAGGGCGTCCGCCAATCAGCCCCAGCATTTT. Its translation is CASSSLGRASANQPQHF.